This note documents a single T cell receptor (beta chain) sequence. Its target is not known. This sample was included in a study of Ad26.COV2.S vaccination and SARS-CoV-2 variants. Turning to the study itself: By the intramuscular route, Ad26.COV2.S was given once, or twice 56 days apart. The study's findings and limits: Reportedly, spike-specific CD8+ and CD4+ T cell responses achieved substantial breadth once vaccination had taken place. Those who received the vaccine showed greater spike-specific TCR breadth than those given placebo.

The treatment here: about 20 received Ad26.COV2.S at low or high dose, single or two shots; a few received placebo; per-sample allocation not given. After the first vaccine or placebo injection, samples were drawn on day 63. The repertoire was sequenced with immunoSEQ multiplex PCR; TCRdb's copy has only in-frame clones and lacks some. The sample contains a few hundred thousand clones, roughly 84% of which appear only once. Germline V lookup: CDR1 SNHLY, CDR2 FYNNEI. Trimming took off 2 bases at V and 9 bases at J, with 17 bases between the two ends. CDR3 length: 15 residues. The chain has TRBV2 and TRBJ2-1; D possibly corresponds to TRBD2 (5 bases). The sample here was peripheral blood, taken in a trial of Ad26.COV2.S vaccine versus placebo. This sequence originates from a person between 18 and 65 years old who received the Ad26.COV2.S COVID-19 vaccine or a placebo. CDR3 sequence (DNA): TGTGCCAGCAGTGAATCAAGGACTGCGCCTAGTGAGCAGTTCTTC. This encodes CASSESRTAPSEQFF.